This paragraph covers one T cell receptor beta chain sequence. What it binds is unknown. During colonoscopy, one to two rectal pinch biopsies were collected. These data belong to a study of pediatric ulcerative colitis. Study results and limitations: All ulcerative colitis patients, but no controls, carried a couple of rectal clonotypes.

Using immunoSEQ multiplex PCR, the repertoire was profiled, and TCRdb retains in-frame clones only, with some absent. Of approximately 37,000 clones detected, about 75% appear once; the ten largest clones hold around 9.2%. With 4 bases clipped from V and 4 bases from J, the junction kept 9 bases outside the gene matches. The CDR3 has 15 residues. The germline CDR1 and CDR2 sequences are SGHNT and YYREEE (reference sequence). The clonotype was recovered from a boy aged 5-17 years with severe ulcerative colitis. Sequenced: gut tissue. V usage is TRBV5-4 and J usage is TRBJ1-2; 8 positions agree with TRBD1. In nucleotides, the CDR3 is TGTGCCAGCAGCCGACAGGGGACATCTCCCTATGGCTACACCTTC. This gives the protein CASSRQGTSPYGYTF.